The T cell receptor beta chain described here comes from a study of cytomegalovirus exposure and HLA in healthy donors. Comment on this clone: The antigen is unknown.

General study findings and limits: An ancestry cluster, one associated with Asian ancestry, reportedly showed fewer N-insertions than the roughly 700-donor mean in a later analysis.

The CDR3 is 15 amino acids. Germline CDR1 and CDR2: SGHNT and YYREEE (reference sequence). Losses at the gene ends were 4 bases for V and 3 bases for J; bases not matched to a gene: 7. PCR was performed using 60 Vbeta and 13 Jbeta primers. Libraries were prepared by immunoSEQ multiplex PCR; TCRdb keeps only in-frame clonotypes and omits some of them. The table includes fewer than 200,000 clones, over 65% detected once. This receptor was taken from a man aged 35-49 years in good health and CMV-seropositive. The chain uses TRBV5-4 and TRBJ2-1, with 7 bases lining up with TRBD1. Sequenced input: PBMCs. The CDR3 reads CASSKPRDSYNEQFF. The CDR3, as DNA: TGTGCCAGCAGCAAGCCACGGGACAGCTACAATGAGCAGTTCTTC.